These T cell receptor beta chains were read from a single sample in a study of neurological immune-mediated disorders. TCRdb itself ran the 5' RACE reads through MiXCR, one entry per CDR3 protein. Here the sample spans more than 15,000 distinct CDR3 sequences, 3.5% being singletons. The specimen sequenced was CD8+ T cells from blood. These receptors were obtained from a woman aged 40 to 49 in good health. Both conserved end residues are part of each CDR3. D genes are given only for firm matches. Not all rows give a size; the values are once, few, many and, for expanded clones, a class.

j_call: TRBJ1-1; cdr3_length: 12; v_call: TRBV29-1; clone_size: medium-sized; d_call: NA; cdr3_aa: CSVEWGDPEAFF; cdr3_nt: TGCAGCGTTGAATGGGGGGACCCTGAAGCTTTCTTT
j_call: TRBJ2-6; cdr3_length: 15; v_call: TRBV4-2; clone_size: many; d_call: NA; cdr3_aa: CASSHWGSGANVLTF; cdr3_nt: TGTGCCAGCAGCCACTGGGGCTCTGGGGCCAACGTCCTGACTTTC
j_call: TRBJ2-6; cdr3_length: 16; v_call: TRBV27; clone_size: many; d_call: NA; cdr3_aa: CASSLSAGSGANVLTF; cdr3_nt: TGTGCCAGCAGTTTATCGGCAGGGTCTGGGGCCAACGTCCTGACTTTC
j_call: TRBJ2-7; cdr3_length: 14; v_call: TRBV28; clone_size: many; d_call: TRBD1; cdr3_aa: CASSPTGQGGEQYF; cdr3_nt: TGTGCCAGCAGCCCCACGGGACAGGGTGGGGAGCAGTACTTC
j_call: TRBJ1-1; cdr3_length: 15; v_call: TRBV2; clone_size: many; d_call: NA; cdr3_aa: CASSEFRAPRAEAFF; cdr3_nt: TGTGCCAGCAGTGAATTTAGGGCCCCGAGGGCTGAAGCTTTCTTT
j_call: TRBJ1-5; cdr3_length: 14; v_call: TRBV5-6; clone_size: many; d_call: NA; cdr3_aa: CASSSTAANQPQHF; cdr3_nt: TGTGCCAGCAGCTCCACGGCGGCAAATCAGCCCCAGCATTTT
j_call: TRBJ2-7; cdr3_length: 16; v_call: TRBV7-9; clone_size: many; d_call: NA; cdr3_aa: CASSENGTGPGYEQYF; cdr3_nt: TGTGCCAGCAGCGAAAACGGGACGGGGCCTGGGTACGAGCAGTACTTC
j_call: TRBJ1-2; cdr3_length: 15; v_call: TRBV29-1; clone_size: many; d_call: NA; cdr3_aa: CSVPSLGKAYYGYTF; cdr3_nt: TGCAGCGTTCCCTCGCTTGGGAAAGCTTACTATGGCTACACCTTC
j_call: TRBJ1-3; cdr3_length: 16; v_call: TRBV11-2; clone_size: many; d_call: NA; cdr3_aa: CASSTQEGRNLNTIYF; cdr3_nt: TGTGCCAGCAGCACCCAGGAGGGACGCAATCTAAACACCATATATTTT
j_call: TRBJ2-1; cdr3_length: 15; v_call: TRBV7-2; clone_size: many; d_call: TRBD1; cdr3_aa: CASSLGRTGSNEQFF; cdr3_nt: TGTGCCAGCAGCTTAGGAAGGACAGGTAGCAATGAGCAGTTCTTC
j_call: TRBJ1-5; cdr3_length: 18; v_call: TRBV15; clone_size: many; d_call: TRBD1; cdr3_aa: CATSRGASVTGVNQPQHF; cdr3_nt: TGTGCCACCAGCAGAGGGGCTTCCGTGACAGGGGTTAATCAGCCCCAGCATTTT
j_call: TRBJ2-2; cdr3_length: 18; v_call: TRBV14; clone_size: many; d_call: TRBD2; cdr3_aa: CASSQELAGGRATGELFF; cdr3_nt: TGTGCCAGCAGCCAAGAACTAGCGGGAGGCCGGGCCACCGGGGAGCTGTTTTTT
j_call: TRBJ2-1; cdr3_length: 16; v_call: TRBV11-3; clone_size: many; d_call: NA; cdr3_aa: CASSRGSVDSYNEQFF; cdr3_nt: TGTGCCAGCAGCAGAGGTAGCGTCGACTCCTACAATGAGCAGTTCTTC
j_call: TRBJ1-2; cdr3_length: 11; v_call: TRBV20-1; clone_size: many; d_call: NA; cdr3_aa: CSARDNDGYTF; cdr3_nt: TGCAGTGCTAGAGATAACGATGGCTACACCTTC
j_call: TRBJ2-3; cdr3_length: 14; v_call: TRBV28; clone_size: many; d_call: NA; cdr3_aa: CASTNDVSTDTQYF; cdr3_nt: TGTGCCAGCACCAATGACGTCAGCACAGATACGCAGTATTTT
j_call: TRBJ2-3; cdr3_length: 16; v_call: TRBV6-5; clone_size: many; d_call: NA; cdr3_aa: CASSYSNTPLPDTQYF; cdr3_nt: TGTGCCAGCAGTTACTCGAATACTCCCCTCCCAGATACGCAGTATTTT
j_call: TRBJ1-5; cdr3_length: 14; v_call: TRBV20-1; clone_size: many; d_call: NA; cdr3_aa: CSARKGGESQPQHF; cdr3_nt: TGCAGTGCTAGAAAGGGGGGCGAGAGTCAGCCCCAGCATTTT
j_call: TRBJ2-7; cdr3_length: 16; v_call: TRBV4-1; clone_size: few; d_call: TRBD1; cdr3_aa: CASSQIAGTGTYEQYF; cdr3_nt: TGCGCCAGCAGCCAGATTGCCGGGACAGGGACCTACGAGCAGTACTTC
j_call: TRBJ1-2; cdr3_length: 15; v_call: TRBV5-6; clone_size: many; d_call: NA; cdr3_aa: CASSLSAVSHKGYTF; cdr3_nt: TGTGCCAGCAGCTTGTCGGCGGTCAGTCATAAAGGCTACACCTTC
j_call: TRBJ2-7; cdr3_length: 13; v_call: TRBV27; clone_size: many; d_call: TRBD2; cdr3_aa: CASRSGIAYEQYF; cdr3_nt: TGTGCCAGCAGAAGCGGGATAGCCTACGAGCAGTACTTC
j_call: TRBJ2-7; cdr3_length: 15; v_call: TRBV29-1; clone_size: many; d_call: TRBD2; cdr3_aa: CSVEGGLAGGLEQYF; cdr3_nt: TGCAGCGTTGAAGGAGGGTTAGCGGGAGGTCTTGAGCAGTACTTC
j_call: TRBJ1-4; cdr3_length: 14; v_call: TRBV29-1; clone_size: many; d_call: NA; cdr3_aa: CSVVGGATNEKLFF; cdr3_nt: TGCAGCGTTGTAGGGGGTGCAACTAATGAAAAACTGTTTTTT
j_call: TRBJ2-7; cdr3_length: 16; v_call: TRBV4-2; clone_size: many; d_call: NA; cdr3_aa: CASSQDWGRANNEQYF; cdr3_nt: TGTGCCAGCAGCCAAGATTGGGGGAGAGCAAATAACGAGCAGTACTTC
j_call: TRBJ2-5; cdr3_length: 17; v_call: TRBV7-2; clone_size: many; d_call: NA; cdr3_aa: CASSLEERRNHPMTQYF; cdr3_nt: TGTGCCAGCAGCTTAGAGGAGAGGCGGAACCACCCGATGACCCAGTACTTC
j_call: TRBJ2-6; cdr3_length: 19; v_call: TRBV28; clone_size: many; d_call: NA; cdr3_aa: CASSLPTGSTSSGANVLTF; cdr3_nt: TGTGCCAGCAGTCTCCCTACAGGGTCAACCAGCTCTGGGGCCAACGTCCTGACTTTC
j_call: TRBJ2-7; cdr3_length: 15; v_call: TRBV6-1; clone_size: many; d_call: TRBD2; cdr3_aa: CASSLRSGSSDEQYF; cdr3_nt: TGTGCCAGCAGTCTCCGAAGCGGGAGCTCCGACGAGCAGTACTTC
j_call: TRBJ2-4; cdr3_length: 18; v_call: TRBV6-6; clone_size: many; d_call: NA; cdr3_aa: CASSYSRARLDGRNIQYF; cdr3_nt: TGTGCCAGCAGTTACTCGAGGGCCCGACTAGATGGGAGGAACATTCAGTACTTC
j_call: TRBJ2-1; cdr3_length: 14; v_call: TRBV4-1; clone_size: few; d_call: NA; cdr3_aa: CASSQAALALEQFF; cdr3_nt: TGCGCCAGCAGCCAAGCCGCACTAGCACTTGAGCAGTTCTTC
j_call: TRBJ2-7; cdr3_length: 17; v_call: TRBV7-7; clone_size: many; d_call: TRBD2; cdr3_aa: CASSFSGAGGPYYEQYF; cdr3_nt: TGTGCTAGCAGCTTTAGCGGGGCGGGAGGGCCTTATTACGAGCAGTACTTC
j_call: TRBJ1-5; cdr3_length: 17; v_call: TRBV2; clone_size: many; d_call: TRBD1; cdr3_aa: CASSVGFSTGPFQPQHF; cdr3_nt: TGTGCCAGCAGTGTGGGGTTCTCGACAGGGCCGTTTCAGCCCCAGCATTTT
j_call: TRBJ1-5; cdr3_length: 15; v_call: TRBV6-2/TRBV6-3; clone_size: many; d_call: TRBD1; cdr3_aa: CASSSGQGDYQPQHF; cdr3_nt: TGTGCCAGCAGTTCCGGACAGGGAGACTATCAGCCCCAGCATTTT
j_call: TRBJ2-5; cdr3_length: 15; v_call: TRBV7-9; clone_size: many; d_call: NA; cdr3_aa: CASSFWTEYQETQYF; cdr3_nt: TGTGCCAGCAGCTTTTGGACAGAGTACCAAGAGACCCAGTACTTC
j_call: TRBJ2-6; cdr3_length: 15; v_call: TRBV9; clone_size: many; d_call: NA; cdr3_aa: CASSPWGSGANVLTF; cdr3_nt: TGTGCCAGCAGCCCCTGGGGGTCTGGGGCCAACGTCCTGACTTTC
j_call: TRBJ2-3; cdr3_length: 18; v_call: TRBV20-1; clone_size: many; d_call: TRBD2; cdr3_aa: CSAREKGTSGRRTDTQYF; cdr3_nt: TGCAGTGCTAGAGAAAAGGGGACTAGCGGGAGACGCACAGATACGCAGTATTTT
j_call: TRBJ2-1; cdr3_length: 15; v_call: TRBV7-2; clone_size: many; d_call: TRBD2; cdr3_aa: CASGYNSGGYNEQFF; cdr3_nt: TGTGCCAGCGGGTATAATAGCGGGGGGTACAATGAGCAGTTCTTC
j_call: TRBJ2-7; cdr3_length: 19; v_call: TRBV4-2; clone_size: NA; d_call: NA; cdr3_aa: CASSQATPEGSSTSYEQYF; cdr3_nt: TGTGCCAGCAGCCAAGCCACGCCCGAGGGCTCTTCGACCTCCTACGAGCAGTACTTC
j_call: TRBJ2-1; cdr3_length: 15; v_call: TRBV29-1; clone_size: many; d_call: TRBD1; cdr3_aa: CSSNFQDRVSNEQFF; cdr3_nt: TGCAGCTCCAACTTCCAGGACAGGGTGAGCAATGAGCAGTTCTTC
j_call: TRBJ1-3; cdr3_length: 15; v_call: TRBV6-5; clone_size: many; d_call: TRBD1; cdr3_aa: CASSYSTGAGNTIYF; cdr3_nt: TGTGCCAGCAGTTACTCGACAGGGGCTGGAAACACCATATATTTT
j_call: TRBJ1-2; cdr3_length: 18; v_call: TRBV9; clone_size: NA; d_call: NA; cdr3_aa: CASSAPLGDFSIDYGYTF; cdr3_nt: TGTGCCAGCAGCGCCCCATTGGGCGACTTCTCTATCGACTATGGCTACACCTTC
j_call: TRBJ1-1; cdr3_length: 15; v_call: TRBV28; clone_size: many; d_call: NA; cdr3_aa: CASTLTGGPGTEAFF; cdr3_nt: TGTGCCAGTACATTGACCGGGGGGCCCGGAACTGAAGCTTTCTTT
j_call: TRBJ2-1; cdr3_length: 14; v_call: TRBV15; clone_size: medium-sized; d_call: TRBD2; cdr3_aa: CATRTTSAYNEQFF; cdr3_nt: TGTGCCACCAGGACGACTAGCGCGTACAATGAGCAGTTCTTC
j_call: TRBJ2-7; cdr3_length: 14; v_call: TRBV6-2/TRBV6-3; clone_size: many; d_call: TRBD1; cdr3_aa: CASSYQGQFYEQYF; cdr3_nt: TGTGCCAGCAGTTACCAGGGACAGTTCTACGAGCAGTACTTC
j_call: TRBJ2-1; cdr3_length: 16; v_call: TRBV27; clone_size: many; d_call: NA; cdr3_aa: CASSLSHLASYNEQFF; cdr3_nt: TGTGCCAGCAGTTTATCCCACCTAGCGTCCTACAATGAGCAGTTCTTC
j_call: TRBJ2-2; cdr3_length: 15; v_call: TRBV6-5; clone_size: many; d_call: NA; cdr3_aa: CASSYLAREAGELFF; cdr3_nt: TGTGCCAGCAGTTACCTCGCCAGGGAGGCCGGGGAGCTGTTTTTT
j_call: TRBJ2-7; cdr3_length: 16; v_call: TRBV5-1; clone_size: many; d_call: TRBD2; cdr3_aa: CASSLIRPGLADEQYF; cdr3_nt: TGCGCCAGCAGCTTAATCCGCCCGGGACTAGCGGACGAGCAGTACTTC
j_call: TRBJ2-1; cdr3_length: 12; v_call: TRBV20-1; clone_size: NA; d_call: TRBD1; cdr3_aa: CSAETGANEQFF; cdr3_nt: TGCAGTGCTGAGACAGGGGCAAATGAGCAGTTCTTC
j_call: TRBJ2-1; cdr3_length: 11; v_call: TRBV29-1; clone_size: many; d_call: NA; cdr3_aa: CSVEVGPGRFF; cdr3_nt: TGCAGCGTTGAAGTGGGGCCTGGTCGGTTCTTC
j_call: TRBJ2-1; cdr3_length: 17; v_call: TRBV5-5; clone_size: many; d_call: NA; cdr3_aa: CASSWPEGQSSYNEQFF; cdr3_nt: TGTGCCAGCAGCTGGCCGGAGGGGCAAAGCTCCTACAATGAGCAGTTCTTC
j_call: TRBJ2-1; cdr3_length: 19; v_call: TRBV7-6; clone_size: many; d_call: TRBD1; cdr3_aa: CASSPPIEDRERSYNEQFF; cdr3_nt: TGTGCCAGCAGCCCGCCAATCGAGGACAGGGAGAGATCCTACAATGAGCAGTTCTTC